This T cell receptor beta chain appears in the sequencing data of a study of T cell clones after liver transplantation. This clone is categorized as medium-sized. Germline CDR1 and CDR2: LNHDA and SQIVND (reference sequence). The V gene end was trimmed by 6 bases and the J gene end by 5 bases; junction bases not matched to a gene: 4. The CDR3 length is 13 residues. The method was immunoSEQ multiplex PCR; TCRdb's version includes in-frame clones alone and lacks a portion of them. The table lists tens of thousands of clones, about 70% of them singletons. The TCR comes from a human patient who received a liver transplant. Some of the T cells might come from the graft donor. The chain employs TRBV19 and TRBJ1-5; 7 nucleotides align to TRBD1. The material sequenced was CD4+ T cells from blood, taken at the roughly 15-month timepoint. The CDR3: CASRGQGDQPQHF. In nucleotides, the CDR3 is TGTGCCAGTAGGGGGCAGGGGGATCAGCCCCAGCATTTT.